Shown below are 7 T cell receptor beta chains from a single sample sequenced in a study of OX40 agonist ivuxolimab in advanced cancers. Repertoires were generated with immunoSEQ multiplex PCR, while TCRdb's copy carries only in-frame clones and drops some. This sample carries about 100,000 clones, about nine tenths of them seen once, and the ten largest clones take roughly 0.75%. The sample here was CD4+ or CD8+ T cells sorted from blood, taken in a trial of the OX40 agonist ivuxolimab. The receptors come from an adult with an advanced solid tumor such as melanoma, head and neck, liver or kidney cancer.

This chain joins TRBV10-2 and TRBJ2-3; either TRBD1 or TRBD2 may fit D (6 bases each). The V end was cut by 2 bases, the J end by 2 bases, with 14 bases between. The CDR3 has 16 residues. Per germline, CDR1 WSHSY and CDR2 SAAADI. CDR3 nucleotide sequence: TGCGCCAGCAGTGAGGGTGCACGGGGGCCCACAGATACGCAGTATTTT. Translating gives CASSEGARGPTDTQYF.

The table lists this clone with a count of one. V is TRBV15 and J is TRBJ2-2; TRBD1 agrees at 10 bases. The V gene end was trimmed by 6 bases and the J gene end by 6 bases; junction bases not matched to a gene: 7. Germline lookup yields CDR1 LNHNV and CDR2 YYDKDF (reference sequence). This CDR3 is built from 15 residues. CDR3 DNA: TGTGCCACCAGGGGGGACAGGGGAAGGGCCGGGGAGCTGTTTTTT. Encoded protein: CATRGDRGRAGELFF.

The V gene is TRBV29-1, the J gene TRBJ1-1, with D perhaps TRBD1 (6 bases). CDR1 is SQVTM and CDR2 is ANQGSEA in the germline V gene. Trimming cost V 3 bases and J 3 bases, with 8 bases left between them. CDR3 size: 12 residues. CDR3 sequence (DNA): TGCAGCGTTGATGGACAGTACACTGAAGCTTTCTTT. It yields the protein CSVDGQYTEAFF.

Comments on this clone: Other DNA sequences in this sample translate to the same CDR3. This sequence joins TRBV5-1 and TRBJ1-1, with TRBD1 as a possible D gene (6 bases). Trimming left V 2 bases short and J 0 bases short, with 8 bases between. The CDR3 has 14 amino acids. Germline lookup yields CDR1 SGHRS and CDR2 YFSETQ. The chain's CDR3 is CASSLGGMNTEAFF. In DNA form, the CDR3 reads TGCGCCAGCAGCTTAGGGGGGATGAACACTGAAGCTTTCTTT.

The chain is built from TRBV9 and TRBJ1-4, with D possibly TRBD1 on 5 matching bases. Germline V gene sequence: CDR1 SGDLS, CDR2 YYNGEE. CDR3 length equals 15 residues. With 0 bases removed from V and 5 bases from J, the gap between germline ends came to 11 bases. Written as DNA, the CDR3 is TGTGCCAGCAGCGTAGATCAGGGCCAAAATGAAAAACTGTTTTTT. Its protein product is CASSVDQGQNEKLFF.

The chain employs TRBV19 and TRBJ1-5; perhaps TRBD1 as D (6 bases). This CDR3 is 12 amino acids long. CDR1 is LNHDA and CDR2 is SQIVND in the germline V gene (reference sequence). Trimming stripped 3 bases from V and 11 bases from J, with 11 bases between. CDR3 sequence: CASSMPEGAQHF. CDR3 nucleotides: TGTGCCAGTAGTATGCCGGAGGGGGCCCAGCATTTT.

This chain links TRBV27 with TRBJ2-7, with D maybe TRBD1 (5 bases). In germline, CDR1 is MNHEY, CDR2 SMNVEV (reference sequence). This CDR3 is built from 13 residues. V gave up 4 bases and J gave up 2 bases, with 9 bases separating them. CDR3 sequence reads: CASSSRAPYEQYF. The CDR3 coding sequence is TGTGCCAGCAGTTCCAGGGCCCCCTACGAGCAGTACTTC.